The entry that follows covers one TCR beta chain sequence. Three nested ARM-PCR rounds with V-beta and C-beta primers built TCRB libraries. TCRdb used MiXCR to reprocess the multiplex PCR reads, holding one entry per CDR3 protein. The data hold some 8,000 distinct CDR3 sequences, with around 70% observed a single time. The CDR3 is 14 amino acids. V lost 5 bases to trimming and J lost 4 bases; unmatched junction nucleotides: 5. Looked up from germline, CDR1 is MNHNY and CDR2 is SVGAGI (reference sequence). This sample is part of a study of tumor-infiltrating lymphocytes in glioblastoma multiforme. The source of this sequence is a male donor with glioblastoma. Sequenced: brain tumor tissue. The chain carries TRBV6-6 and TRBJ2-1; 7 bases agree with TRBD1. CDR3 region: CASSGDRKYNEQFF. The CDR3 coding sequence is TGTGCCAGCAGTGGGGACAGAAAATACAATGAGCAGTTCTTC.